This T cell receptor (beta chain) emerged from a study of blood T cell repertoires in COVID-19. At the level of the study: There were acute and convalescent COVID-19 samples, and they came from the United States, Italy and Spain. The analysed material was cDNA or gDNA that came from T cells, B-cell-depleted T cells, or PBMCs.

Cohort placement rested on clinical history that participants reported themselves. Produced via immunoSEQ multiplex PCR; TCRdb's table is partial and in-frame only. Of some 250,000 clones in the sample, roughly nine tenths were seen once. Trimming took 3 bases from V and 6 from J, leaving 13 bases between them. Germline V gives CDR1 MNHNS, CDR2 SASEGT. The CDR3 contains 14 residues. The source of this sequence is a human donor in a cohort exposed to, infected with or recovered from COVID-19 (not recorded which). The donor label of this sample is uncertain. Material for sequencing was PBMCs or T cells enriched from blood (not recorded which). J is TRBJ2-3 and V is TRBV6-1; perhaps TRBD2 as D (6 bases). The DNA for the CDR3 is TGTGCCAGCAGTGAGGGCCGGGACTCGGATACGCAGTATTTT. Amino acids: CASSEGRDSDTQYF.